This T cell receptor beta chain appears in the sequencing data of a study of metastatic and nonmetastatic thyroid tumors. Overall study context: Comparative analysis of repertoires was undertaken across blood and tumor or nodule tissue obtained from malignant and benign thyroid patients.

General study findings and limits: For both blood and tumor, malignant thyroid tumors reportedly showed significantly higher TCR beta diversity than benign nodules did.

In regard to this clone: The antigen remains undetermined.

There were no patients who had received any treatment before thyroid surgery. V lost 0 bases and J 2 bases, leaving 8 bases between the germline ends. The CDR3 sequence is 15 residues long. Germline loops: CDR1 MNHNS, CDR2 SASEGT. In the study's own analysis: Across clinicopathological groups, CDR3 differences served as the basis for building a distant-metastasis classifier for papillary thyroid cancer. TCRdb ran MiXCR on the PCR reads. The V and J calls and clone size are TCRdb's, not the authors'. Found here are about 69,000 clones, more than 13% of them singletons; the top ten hold approximately 7%.

This receptor was identified in a male donor with papillary thyroid cancer or a benign thyroid nodule (not recorded which). Some clones in this sample may be carry-over from other donors' samples. The chain links TRBV6-1 to TRBJ1-5; no firm D call. Material: blood. CDR3 in DNA: TGTGCCAGCAGTGAAGCAGGGCAAGGCAATCAGCCCCAGCATTTT. Its protein product is CASSEAGQGNQPQHF.